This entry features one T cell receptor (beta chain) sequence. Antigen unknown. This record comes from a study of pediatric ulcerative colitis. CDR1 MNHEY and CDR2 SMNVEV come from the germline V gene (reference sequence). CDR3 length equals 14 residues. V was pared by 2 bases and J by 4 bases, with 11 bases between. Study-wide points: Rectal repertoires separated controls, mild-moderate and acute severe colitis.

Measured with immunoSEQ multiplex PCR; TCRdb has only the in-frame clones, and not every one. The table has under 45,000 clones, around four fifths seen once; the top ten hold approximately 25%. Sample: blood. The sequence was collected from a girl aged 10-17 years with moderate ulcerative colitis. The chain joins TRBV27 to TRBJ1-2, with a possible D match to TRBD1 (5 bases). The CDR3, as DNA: TGTGCCAGCAGTTTAGTCCCGGGGGGCTATGGCTACACCTTC. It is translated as CASSLVPGGYGYTF.